This T cell receptor (beta chain) is drawn from a study of T-cell memory formation after mild COVID-19. Using its own MiXCR run on the 5' RACE reads, TCRdb lists one record per CDR3 protein. Among hundreds of thousands of distinct CDR3 sequences listed, about 13% were seen once. This clonotype showed up just a few times. Trimming stripped 10 bases from V and 4 bases from J, with 11 bases between. The CDR3 totals 12 residues. Germline CDR1 is MNHNS and CDR2 is SASEGT. The sequence was collected from a man younger than 35 who had mild COVID-19 (a few samples of this study predate the infection). Cell type and time point are not known. Specimen: PBMCs or a T cell subset sorted from them (not recorded which). The J gene is TRBJ1-5, the V gene TRBV6-1; possible D gene TRBD1, 6 bases. In DNA form, the CDR3 reads TGTGCCACAAGGGGGGTAAATCAGCCCCAGCATTTT. This codes for CATRGVNQPQHF.